The 23 T cell receptor beta chains presented below share a single source sample, sequenced in a study of blood T cell repertoires in COVID-19. Libraries were prepared by immunoSEQ multiplex PCR; TCRdb keeps only in-frame clonotypes and omits some of them. Of about 160,000 clones detected, around 74% appear once; the ten largest clones hold 8.1%. The sample was peripheral blood. The receptors stem from a woman aged 55-70 years with COVID-19, enrolled during active disease.

V and J are TRBV9 and TRBJ2-3; 11 bases fit TRBD2. The CDR3 runs to 20 residues. Germline V gene sequence: CDR1 SGDLS, CDR2 YYNGEE. Germline trimming cut 4 bases from V and 5 bases from J; bases unmatched to any gene: 21. This chain's CDR3 is CASSNNPSVLAGGPRDTQYF. The CDR3 coding sequence is TGTGCCAGCAGCAACAACCCCTCGGTTCTAGCGGGGGGCCCCAGAGATACGCAGTATTTT.

The chain links TRBV6-4 to TRBJ1-3; a possible D gene is TRBD1 (6 bases). This CDR3 has 15 residues. Trimming took off 3 bases at V and 2 bases at J, with 11 bases between the two ends. The V gene's germline CDR1 is MRHNA and CDR2 SNTAGT. The CDR3 is CASSDSGVPGNTIYF. In DNA, the CDR3 is TGTGCCAGCAGTGATTCAGGGGTCCCTGGAAACACCATATATTTT.

V gene TRBV28 combines with J gene TRBJ2-5, with 8 bases that match TRBD1. The CDR3 is 15 residues long. Germline V CDR1 and CDR2: MDHEN, SYDVKM. Losses at the gene ends were 5 bases for V and 4 bases for J; bases not matched to a gene: 9. The CDR3 nucleotides read TGTGCCAGCAGTAGAAGGACAGGGTGGGGAGAGACCCAGTACTTC. As protein: CASSRRTGWGETQYF. Drawing the rest from reference TRBV28 and TRBJ2-5, the complete variable domain is DVKVTQSSRYLVKRTGEKVFLECVQDMDHENMFWYRQDPGLGLRLIYFSYDVKMKEKGDIPEGYSVSREKKERFSLILESASTNQTSMYLCASSRRTGWGETQYFGPGTRLLVL.

This clone was counted at least ten times. V is TRBV10-3 and J is TRBJ2-5, with 13 bases fitting TRBD2. V lost 3 bases and J lost 5; bases outside the gene matches: 12. The CDR3 spans 18 residues. Germline values: CDR1 ENHRY, CDR2 SYGVKD. CDR3 sequence (DNA): TGTGCCATCAGTGACCCGGGACTAGCGGGGAGGGGAGAGGAGACCCAGTACTTC. This codes for CAISDPGLAGRGEETQYF.

This chain links TRBV7-2 with TRBJ2-1, with TRBD1 matching over 8 bases. The CDR3 extends over 15 amino acids. With 5 bases clipped from V and 4 bases from J, the junction kept 7 bases outside the gene matches. Germline-derived CDR1 and CDR2 are SGHTA and FQGNSA. The CDR3 loop is CASSANRDRYNEQFF. Written as DNA, the CDR3 is TGTGCCAGCAGCGCCAACCGGGACAGGTACAATGAGCAGTTCTTC.

The chain has TRBV19 and TRBJ1-3, with no clear D. Germline values: CDR1 LNHDA, CDR2 SQIVND (reference sequence). V was shortened by 5 bases and J by 0 bases, with 14 bases between the two germline ends. The CDR3 runs to 16 residues. CDR3 residues: CASSLLAGLSGNTIYF. CDR3 in DNA: TGTGCCAGTAGTCTCCTAGCGGGCCTCTCTGGAAACACCATATATTTT.

In this sample, this clone turned up a few times. CDR3 loop: CASSHLGIGYTF. The CDR3 DNA sequence: TGTGCCAGCAGCCATCTCGGGATAGGCTACACCTTC. The rearrangement uses TRBV3-1 (or the pseudogene TRBV3-2) and TRBJ1-2; D gene unclear. Trimming took off 3 bases at V and 8 bases at J, with 10 bases between the two ends. From germline, CDR1 is LGHDT and CDR2 YNNKEL (reference sequence). CDR3 length: 12 residues.

The chain uses TRBV4-3 and TRBJ2-7; 7 nucleotides line up with TRBD2. The CDR3 is 17 residues long. The germline gives CDR1 LGHNA, CDR2 YSLEER. Trimming at V came to 3 bases and at J to 0 bases, leaving 11 bases not matched to a gene. The CDR3, as DNA: TGCGCCAGCAGCCACACCCCGGGGGGTCCCATCTCCTACGAGCAGTACTTC. Translated: CASSHTPGGPISYEQYF.

The J gene is TRBJ2-7, the V gene TRBV6-5, with TRBD2 identical over 9 bases. J gave up 4 bases and V 2 bases, and 9 bases lay outside the gene matches. The CDR3 has 16 residues. Germline V gene lookup returns CDR1 MNHEY and CDR2 SVGAGI. CDR3 protein: CASSYGASGALYEQYF. DNA for the CDR3: TGTGCCAGCAGTTACGGGGCTAGCGGGGCCCTATACGAGCAGTACTTC.

This clone was observed a single time. In DNA, the CDR3 is TGCGCCAGCAGCCAAGCTAGACTAGCGGGAGTTATCACCGGGGAGCTGTTTTTT. Its protein product is CASSQARLAGVITGELFF. The V gene is TRBV4-1, the J gene TRBJ2-2, with TRBD2 matching 12 bases. The CDR3 sequence is 18 residues long. Germline CDR1 and CDR2: MGHRA and YSYEKL. The junction had 7 bases not matched to a gene; V was cut back by 1 base and J by 4 bases.

The count of this clone is one. J is TRBJ2-1 and V is TRBV2, with 9 bases fitting TRBD2. CDR1 and CDR2 (germline): SNHLY, FYNNEI. After removal of 8 bases from V and 5 bases from J, the junction contained 7 bases not matched to a gene. The CDR3 extends over 14 amino acids. In DNA, the CDR3 is TGTGCCAGCGGGAGGACTAGCGCCGACAATGAGCAGTTCTTC. Translating gives CASGRTSADNEQFF.

The chain uses TRBV9 and TRBJ2-7, with D unresolved. V gave up 6 bases and J gave up 12 bases, with 16 bases separating them. The germline gives CDR1 SGDLS, CDR2 YYNGEE. CDR3 length: 11 amino acids. The CDR3 spells CASTAFLSWYV. DNA for the CDR3: TGTGCCAGCACCGCGTTCCTTTCGTGGTACGTC.

V usage is TRBV9 and J usage is TRBJ2-7; 7 bases map to TRBD1. The CDR3 loop spans 15 amino acids. The trim removed 4 bases at V and 6 bases at J, leaving 13 bases unmatched. CDR1 and CDR2 from the germline V gene are SGDLS and YYNGEE. CDR3 residues: CASSRDSDRPFEQYF. CDR3 coding DNA: TGTGCCAGCAGCCGTGATTCGGACAGGCCTTTCGAGCAGTACTTC.

CDR3 sequence (DNA): TGTGCCAGCAGTCACCGGGGTTCTGGAAACACCATATATTTT. Translating it yields CASSHRGSGNTIYF. V and J are TRBV28 and TRBJ1-3; D is unclear. The CDR3 spans 14 residues. Trimming stripped 5 bases from V and 1 base from J, with 9 bases between. The germline CDR1 and CDR2 sequences are MDHEN and SYDVKM.

The J gene is TRBJ2-1, the V gene TRBV19; D gene ambiguous. The germline V gene has CDR1 LNHDA and CDR2 SQIVND (reference sequence). The CDR3 length is 15 residues. Trimming took 0 bases from V and 7 from J, leaving 13 bases between them. In DNA, the CDR3 is TGTGCCAGTAGTATAGATCGACCCCCGCGGAATGAGCAGTTCTTC. Amino acids: CASSIDRPPRNEQFF.

The chain has TRBV28 and TRBJ1-1; a possible D gene is TRBD1 (6 bases). Germline lookup yields CDR1 MDHEN and CDR2 SYDVKM. The CDR3 loop spans 13 amino acids. V lost 6 bases to trimming and J lost 1 base, with 9 bases between them. CDR3 amino acids: CASSPTGNTEAFF. The CDR3 bases are TGTGCCAGCAGCCCGACAGGGAACACTGAAGCTTTCTTT.

There are a few counts of this clone. The rearrangement links TRBV19 to TRBJ2-1, with 10 bases matching TRBD2. Germline V gene data show CDR1 as LNHDA and CDR2 as SQIVND (reference sequence). The CDR3 sequence is 15 residues long. Unmatched junction bases numbered 5, after V lost 3 bases and J lost 6 bases. CDR3 sequence (DNA): TGTGCCAGTAGTATTTCTAGCGGGAGTGTCAATGAGCAGTTCTTC. Amino acids: CASSISSGSVNEQFF.

V usage is TRBV27 and J usage is TRBJ1-5, with D maybe TRBD1 (6 bases). Trimming removed 4 bases from V and 2 bases from J, with 9 bases in between. CDR1 MNHEY and CDR2 SMNVEV come from the germline V gene (reference sequence). CDR3 length equals 14 residues. The CDR3 loop reads CASSSRQGNQPQHF. As DNA, the CDR3 is TGTGCCAGCAGTTCCAGACAGGGCAATCAGCCCCAGCATTTT.

V usage is TRBV19 and J usage is TRBJ1-6, with 8 bases fitting TRBD1. This CDR3 contains 15 residues. Germline loops: CDR1 LNHDA, CDR2 SQIVND (reference sequence). Trimming cost V 5 bases and J 7 bases; bases outside gene matches: 7. CDR3 residues: CASSLGQDLNSPLHF. CDR3 in DNA: TGTGCCAGTAGTTTGGGACAGGACCTCAATTCACCCCTCCACTTT.

The CDR3 coding sequence is TGCGCCAGCAGCTCGCCCACTAGCGGGGGGGGCTACGAGCAGTACTTC. Its translation: CASSSPTSGGGYEQYF. The V gene is TRBV5-1, the J gene TRBJ2-7, with 13 bases aligning to TRBD2. The CDR3 is 16 amino acids. Losses at the gene ends were 3 bases for V and 3 bases for J; bases not matched to a gene: 6. CDR1 is SGHRS and CDR2 is YFSETQ in the germline V gene.

The chain links TRBV5-4 to TRBJ2-7; 10 nucleotides match TRBD2. CDR3 length equals 16 residues. The V segment lost 2 bases and the J segment 0 bases; nucleotides outside the gene matches: 5. Germline V gene data show CDR1 as SGHNT and CDR2 as YYREEE (reference sequence). CDR3 in DNA: TGTGCCAGCAGCTTATGTAGCGGGGGGTCCTCCTACGAGCAGTACGTC. Amino acids: CASSLCSGGSSYEQYV.

The chain is built from TRBV7-3 and TRBJ2-1; D may be TRBD2 (5 bases). This CDR3 comprises 13 residues. The germline gives CDR1 SGHTA, CDR2 FQGTGA. Trimming cost V 1 base and J 6 bases, with 7 bases left between them. Written as DNA, the CDR3 is TGTGCCAGCAGCTTAATAGAGGGCAATGAGCAGTTCTTC. Residues: CASSLIEGNEQFF.

This chain links TRBV5-1 with TRBJ2-1; the match to TRBD2 covers 12 bases. CDR1 is SGHRS and CDR2 is YFSETQ in the germline V gene. The CDR3 totals 16 residues. With 4 bases clipped from V and 5 bases from J, the junction kept 7 bases outside the gene matches. The CDR3 DNA is TGCGCCAGCAGCACCGGACTAGCGGGGCGAAACAATGAGCAGTTCTTC. Translated, it gives CASSTGLAGRNNEQFF.